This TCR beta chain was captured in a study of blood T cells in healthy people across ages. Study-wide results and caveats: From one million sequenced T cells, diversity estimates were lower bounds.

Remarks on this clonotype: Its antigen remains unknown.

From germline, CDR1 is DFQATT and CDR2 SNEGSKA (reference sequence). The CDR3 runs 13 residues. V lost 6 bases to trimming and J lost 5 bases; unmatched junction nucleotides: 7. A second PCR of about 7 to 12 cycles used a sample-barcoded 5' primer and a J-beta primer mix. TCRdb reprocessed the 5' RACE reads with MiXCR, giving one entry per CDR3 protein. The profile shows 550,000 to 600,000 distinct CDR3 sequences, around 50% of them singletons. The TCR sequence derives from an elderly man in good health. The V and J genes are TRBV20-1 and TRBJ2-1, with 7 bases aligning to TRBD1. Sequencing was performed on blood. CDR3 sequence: CSAPGQWDNEQFF. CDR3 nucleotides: TGCAGTGCACCGGGACAGTGGGACAATGAGCAGTTCTTC.